Listed below are T cell receptor beta chains from one sample, sequenced in a study of blood T cell repertoires in COVID-19. Sequencing used immunoSEQ multiplex PCR; TCRdb keeps in-frame clones, though not all of them. The sample holds under 90,000 clones; roughly 83% are singletons and the top ten take about 43%. The material sequenced was peripheral blood. Receptors were obtained from a man aged 80 or over with acute or convalescent COVID-19. CDR3s include the opening cysteine and the closing phenylalanine or tryptophan. A D gene is named only where the DNA matches it firmly. Clone sizes are given selectively: once, few, many, or a class where the clone is expanded.

>TRBJ1-6|-|16|TRBV15|-
TGTGCCACCAGCAGAGATCTGGGGCGGGGAGGTTCACCCCTCCACTTT
CATSRDLGRGGSPLHF
>TRBJ2-7|once|12|TRBV28|-
TGTGCCAGCATTAGTGACAGCTACGAGCAGTACTTC
CASISDSYEQYF
>TRBJ1-4|-|15|TRBV18|TRBD1
TGTGCCAGCTCACTACCCGGGACAGGGGGTGAAAAACTGTTTTTT
CASSLPGTGGEKLFF
>TRBJ1-2|once|13|TRBV7-2|-
TGTGCCAGCAGCCCGGCGCGGGATTTTGGCTACACCTTC
CASSPARDFGYTF
>TRBJ1-1|-|16|TRBV18|TRBD1
TGTGCCAGCTCGGAGCTCGCTCGACAGGGGAACACTGAAGCTTTCTTT
CASSELARQGNTEAFF
>TRBJ1-2|-|17|TRBV5-6|TRBD1
TGTGCCAGCACCCCGACAGGGCCGGGGATCAGGGTCAATGGCTACACCTTC
CASTPTGPGIRVNGYTF
>TRBJ2-3|-|13|TRBV10-1|TRBD2
TGCGCCAGTTCTAGCGGGGGTGCAGATACGCAGTATTTT
CASSSGGADTQYF
>TRBJ1-2|-|14|TRBV18|-
TGTGCCAGCTCACCTAGACAGGAGAACTATGGCTACACCTTC
CASSPRQENYGYTF
>TRBJ1-5|-|16|TRBV4-1|-
TGCGCCAGCAGCCAAGATAGGAGTGGAGGGGATCAGCCCCAGCATTTT
CASSQDRSGGDQPQHF
>TRBJ2-1|-|17|TRBV7-2|TRBD2
TGTGCCAGCAGCTTAGCGGGCGTAGCGGGAGGGCAGAATGAGCAGTTCTTC
CASSLAGVAGGQNEQFF
>TRBJ2-3|-|15|TRBV19|-
TGTGCCAGTAGTATTCGTCGGCCTTCAGGGGATACGCAGTATTTT
CASSIRRPSGDTQYF
>TRBJ1-2|-|13|TRBV9|-
TGTGCCAGCAGCGCACAGGGCTACTATGGCTACACCTTC
CASSAQGYYGYTF
>TRBJ2-7|-|12|TRBV10-2|-
TGCGCCAGCAGTGATCGACAGGCCCAGCAGTACTTC
CASSDRQAQQYF
>TRBJ2-7|-|16|TRBV18|TRBD1
TGTGCCAGCTCACCATCCGGGACAGGGGGCGGCTACGAGCAGTACTTC
CASSPSGTGGGYEQYF
>TRBJ2-7|once|14|TRBV15|TRBD1
TGTGCCACCAGCACCTGGGACAGCTCCTACGAGCAGTACTTC
CATSTWDSSYEQYF
>TRBJ1-6|-|15|TRBV4-3|-
TGCGCCAGCAGCCAAGAGGGCACAAATAATTCACCCCTCCACTTT
CASSQEGTNNSPLHF
>TRBJ2-5|-|15|TRBV18|-
TGTGCCAGCTCACCACCGAGGGGAGGTGTAGAGACCCAGTACTTC
CASSPPRGGVETQYF
>TRBJ1-2|few|13|TRBV3-1/TRBV3-2|-
TGTGCCAGCAGCCGAATTAACAGCTATGGCTACACCTTC
CASSRINSYGYTF
>TRBJ1-1|few|15|TRBV6-2/TRBV6-3|-
TGTGCCAGCAGTTATGAGGGCAGACCGAACACTGAAGCTTTCTTT
CASSYEGRPNTEAFF
>TRBJ1-4|-|14|TRBV4-3|TRBD1
TGCGCCAGCAGCCAGACAGGGGGGAGTGAAAAACTGTTTTTT
CASSQTGGSEKLFF
>TRBJ2-1|-|15|TRBV18|TRBD1
TGTGCCAGCTCTCTAACATGGGGACAGGGCAATGAGCAGTTCTTC
CASSLTWGQGNEQFF
>TRBJ2-3|-|15|TRBV6-1|TRBD2
TGTGCCAGCAGTGAGGTCCCTAGCGGGACATATACGCAGTATTTT
CASSEVPSGTYTQYF
>TRBJ1-1|once|15|TRBV9|-
TGTGCCAGCAGCGTGGGAGGGGCAGGGAACACTGAAGCTTTCTTT
CASSVGGAGNTEAFF
>TRBJ2-1|-|16|TRBV6-6|TRBD1
TGTGCCAGCAGTTTGGGACAGGGGGTCTCCTACAATGAGCAGTTCTTC
CASSLGQGVSYNEQFF
>TRBJ2-1|-|14|TRBV10-2|TRBD2
TGCGCCATCGAGACTAGCGGGGGAAAAAAGGAGCAGTTCTTC
CAIETSGGKKEQFF
>TRBJ1-1|-|15|TRBV2|TRBD1
TGTGCCAGCAGTGAATTCGGGGACAGAAACACTGAAGCTTTCTTT
CASSEFGDRNTEAFF
>TRBJ1-3|-|18|TRBV7-4|-
TGTGCCAGCAGCCATCCCCGGGCAGGGCGAACCTCTGGAAACACCATATATTTT
CASSHPRAGRTSGNTIYF
>TRBJ1-2|-|13|TRBV28|TRBD1
TGTGCCAGCAGTCTGACAGGGACGTATGGCTACACCTTC
CASSLTGTYGYTF
>TRBJ1-1|-|15|TRBV11-1|TRBD1
TGTGCCAGCAGCTTGGACAGGGGGAGAGGGACTGAAGCTTTCTTT
CASSLDRGRGTEAFF
>TRBJ2-1|-|16|TRBV7-2|TRBD2
TGTGCCAGCAGCTTTAGCGGGAGTGGGTCCTACAATGAGCAGTTCTTC
CASSFSGSGSYNEQFF
>TRBJ1-5|-|15|TRBV2|TRBD1
TGTGCCAGCAGTCTACAGGGGGGTGGCAATCAGCCCCAGCATTTT
CASSLQGGGNQPQHF
>TRBJ2-7|-|15|TRBV5-4|TRBD1
TGTGCCAGCAGCCCGGGACAGGGGATGCCCTACGAGCAGTACTTC
CASSPGQGMPYEQYF
>TRBJ2-1|-|15|TRBV2|-
TGTGCCAGCAGTCGGACAGGTCCCCTCGGGGGAGAGCAGTTCTTC
CASSRTGPLGGEQFF
>TRBJ1-2|few|16|TRBV28|-
TGTGCCAGCAGTTTATGGAGGCAGAACGGGGACTATGGCTACACCTTC
CASSLWRQNGDYGYTF
>TRBJ2-1|-|14|TRBV5-1|-
TGCGCCAGCAGCCCGGCGCAAAGAGGCAATGAGCAGTTCTTC
CASSPAQRGNEQFF
>TRBJ1-3|-|13|TRBV5-4|-
TGTGCCAGCAGTCGTCGGTTTTCTAGCACCATATATTTT
CASSRRFSSTIYF
>TRBJ1-3|-|16|TRBV9|TRBD1
TGTGCCAGCACCAACCAGGGGGCATTCTCTGGAAACACCATATATTTT
CASTNQGAFSGNTIYF
>TRBJ2-3|-|17|TRBV7-3|TRBD2
TGTGCCAGCAGCTCCTTAGGTCTAGCGGGGGCCACAGATACGCAGTATTTT
CASSSLGLAGATDTQYF
>TRBJ1-4|-|15|TRBV10-3|-
TGTGCCATCAGTGTCGGAGGAGCAACTAATGAAAAACTGTTTTTT
CAISVGGATNEKLFF
>TRBJ1-1|-|14|TRBV19|-
TGTGCCAGTAGTATAGTGGGAGTGAACACTGAAGCTTTCTTT
CASSIVGVNTEAFF
>TRBJ2-1|-|15|TRBV2|-
TGTGCCAGCAGTAAACAGGATAGCTCCTACAATGAGCAGTTCTTC
CASSKQDSSYNEQFF
>TRBJ2-6|few|16|TRBV7-7|-
TGTGCTAGCAGCTTGTCAACTCCCTCTGGGGCCAACGTCCTGACTTTC
CASSLSTPSGANVLTF
>TRBJ1-1|few|15|TRBV25-1|TRBD1
TGTGCCAGCAGCGCGACGGGACAGATGAACACTGAAGCTTTCTTT
CASSATGQMNTEAFF
>TRBJ2-2|-|15|TRBV11-2|-
TGTGCCAGCAGCGCCGCCCTTGGTAGCTCCGGGGAGCTGTTTTTT
CASSAALGSSGELFF
>TRBJ2-5|-|14|TRBV18|-
TGTGCCAGCTCACCGGTGACAGAAGAGGAGACCCAGTACTTC
CASSPVTEEETQYF
>TRBJ2-1|few|13|TRBV28|TRBD2
TGTGCCAGCAGTTATAACGGGGGGAATGAGCAGTTCTTC
CASSYNGGNEQFF
>TRBJ2-3|-|16|TRBV24-1|TRBD1
TGTGCCACCAGTGACAAGGACAGGGTGGGCACAGATACGCAGTATTTT
CATSDKDRVGTDTQYF